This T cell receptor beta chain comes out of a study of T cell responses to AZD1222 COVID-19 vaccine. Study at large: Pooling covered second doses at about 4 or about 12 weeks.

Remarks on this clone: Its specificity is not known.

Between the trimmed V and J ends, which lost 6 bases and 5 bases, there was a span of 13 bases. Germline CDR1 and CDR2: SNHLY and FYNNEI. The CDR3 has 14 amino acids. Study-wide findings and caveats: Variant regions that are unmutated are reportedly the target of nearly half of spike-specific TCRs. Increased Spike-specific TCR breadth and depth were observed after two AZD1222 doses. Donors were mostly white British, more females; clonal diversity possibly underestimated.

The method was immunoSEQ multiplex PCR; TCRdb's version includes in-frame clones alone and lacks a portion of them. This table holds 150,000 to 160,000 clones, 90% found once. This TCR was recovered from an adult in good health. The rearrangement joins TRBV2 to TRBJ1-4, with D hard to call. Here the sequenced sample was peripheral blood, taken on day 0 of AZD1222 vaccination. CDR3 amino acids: CASSQGEYNEKLFF. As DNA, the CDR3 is TGTGCCAGCAGCCAAGGAGAGTACAATGAAAAACTGTTTTTT.